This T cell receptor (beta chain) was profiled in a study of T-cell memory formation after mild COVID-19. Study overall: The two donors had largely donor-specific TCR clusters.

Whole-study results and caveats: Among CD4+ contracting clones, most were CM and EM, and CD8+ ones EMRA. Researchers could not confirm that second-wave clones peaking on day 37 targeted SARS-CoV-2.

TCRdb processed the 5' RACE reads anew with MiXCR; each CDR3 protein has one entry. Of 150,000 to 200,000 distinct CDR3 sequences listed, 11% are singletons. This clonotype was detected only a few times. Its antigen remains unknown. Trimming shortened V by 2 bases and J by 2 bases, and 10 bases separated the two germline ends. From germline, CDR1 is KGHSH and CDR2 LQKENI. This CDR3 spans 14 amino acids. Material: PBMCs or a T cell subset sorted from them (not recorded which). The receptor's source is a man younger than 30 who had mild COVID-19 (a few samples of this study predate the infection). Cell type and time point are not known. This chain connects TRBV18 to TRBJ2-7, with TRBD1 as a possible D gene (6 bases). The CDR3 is CASSPGQSTYEQYF. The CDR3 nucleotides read TGTGCCAGCTCACCAGGACAGAGTACCTACGAGCAGTACTTC.